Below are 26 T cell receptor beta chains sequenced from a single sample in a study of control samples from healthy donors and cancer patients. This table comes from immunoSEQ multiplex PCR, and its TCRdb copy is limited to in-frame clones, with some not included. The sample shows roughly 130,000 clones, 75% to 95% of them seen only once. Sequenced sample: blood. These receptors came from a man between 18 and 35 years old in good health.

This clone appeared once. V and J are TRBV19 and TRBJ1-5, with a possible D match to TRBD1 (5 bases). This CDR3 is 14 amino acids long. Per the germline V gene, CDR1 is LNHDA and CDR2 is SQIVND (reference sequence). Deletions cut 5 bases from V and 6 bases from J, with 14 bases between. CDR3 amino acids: CASSAGKGSQPQHF. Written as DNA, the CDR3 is TGTGCCAGTAGTGCAGGGAAGGGGAGTCAGCCCCAGCATTTT.

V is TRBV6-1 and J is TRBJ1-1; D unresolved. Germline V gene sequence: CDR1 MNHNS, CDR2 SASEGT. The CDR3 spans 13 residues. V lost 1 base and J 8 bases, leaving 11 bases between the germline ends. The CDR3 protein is CASSEVGTPEAFF. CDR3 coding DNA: TGTGCCAGCAGTGAAGTGGGCACTCCCGAAGCTTTCTTT.

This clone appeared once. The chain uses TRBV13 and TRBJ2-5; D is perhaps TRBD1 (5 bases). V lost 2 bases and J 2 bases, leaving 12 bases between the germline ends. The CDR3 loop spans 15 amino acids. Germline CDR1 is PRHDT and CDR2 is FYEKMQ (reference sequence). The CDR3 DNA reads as TGTGCCAGCAGCTTAAGGGGCAGTCAGCAAGAGACCCAGTACTTC. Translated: CASSLRGSQQETQYF. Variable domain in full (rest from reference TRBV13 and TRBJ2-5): AAGVIQSPRHLIKEKRETATLKCYPIPRHDTVYWYQQGPGQDPQFLISFYEKMQSDKGSIPDRFSAQQFSDYHSELNMSSLELGDSALYFCASSLRGSQQETQYFGPGTRLLVL.

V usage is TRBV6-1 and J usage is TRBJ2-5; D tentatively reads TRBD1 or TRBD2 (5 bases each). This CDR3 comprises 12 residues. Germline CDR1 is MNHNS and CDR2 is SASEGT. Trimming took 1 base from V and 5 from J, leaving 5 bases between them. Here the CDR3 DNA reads TGTGCCAGCAGTGAAGGGGGGGAGACCCAGTACTTC. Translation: CASSEGGETQYF.

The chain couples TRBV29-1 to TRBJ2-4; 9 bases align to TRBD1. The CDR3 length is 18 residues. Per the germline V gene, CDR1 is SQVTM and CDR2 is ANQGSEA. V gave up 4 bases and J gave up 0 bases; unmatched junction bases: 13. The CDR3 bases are TGCAGCGTTGTCCTCGGGACAGGGCATAGCCTAGCCAAAAACATTCAGTACTTC. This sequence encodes CSVVLGTGHSLAKNIQYF.

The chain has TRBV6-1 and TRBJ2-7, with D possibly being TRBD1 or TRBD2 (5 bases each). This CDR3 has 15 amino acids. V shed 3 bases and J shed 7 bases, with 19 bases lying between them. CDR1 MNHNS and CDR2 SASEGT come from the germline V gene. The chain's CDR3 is CASSERGGSVLEQYF. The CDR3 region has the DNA TGTGCCAGCAGTGAGAGGGGCGGATCCGTTTTAGAGCAGTACTTC.

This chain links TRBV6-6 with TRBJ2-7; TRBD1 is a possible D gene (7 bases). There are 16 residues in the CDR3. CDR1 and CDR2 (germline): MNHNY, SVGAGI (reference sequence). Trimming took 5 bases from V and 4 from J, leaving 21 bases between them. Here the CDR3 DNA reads TGTGCCAGCAGTCGAAACAGGGGTTCAGGGACTTACGAGCAGTACGTC. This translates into CASSRNRGSGTYEQYV.

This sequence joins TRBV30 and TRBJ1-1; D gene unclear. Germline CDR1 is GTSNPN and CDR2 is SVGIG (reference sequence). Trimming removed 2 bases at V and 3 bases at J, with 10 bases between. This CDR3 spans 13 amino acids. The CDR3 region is CAWSTNRDTEAFF. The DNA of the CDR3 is TGTGCCTGGAGTACCAACAGAGACACTGAAGCTTTCTTT. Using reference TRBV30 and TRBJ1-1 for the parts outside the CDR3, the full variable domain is SQTIHQWPATLVQPVGSPLSLECTVEGTSNPNLYWYRQAAGRGLQLLFYSVGIGQISSEVPQNLSASRPQDRQFILSSKKLLLSDSGFYLCAWSTNRDTEAFFGQGTRLTVV.

As DNA, the CDR3 is TGTGCCACAACTGGGGGTCGGAATGAAAAACTGTTTTTT. It is translated as CATTGGRNEKLFF. The chain uses TRBV6-5 and TRBJ1-4, with D possibly TRBD1 on 5 matching bases. Deletions cut 10 bases from V and 5 bases from J, with 14 bases between. Germline V gene sequence: CDR1 MNHEY, CDR2 SVGAGI. The CDR3 is made up of 13 amino acids.

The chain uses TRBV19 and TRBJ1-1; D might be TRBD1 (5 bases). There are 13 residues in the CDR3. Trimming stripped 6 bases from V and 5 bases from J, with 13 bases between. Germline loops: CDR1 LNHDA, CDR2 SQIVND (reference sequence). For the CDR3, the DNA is TGTGCCAGTAGCCTTGGGGCTCTGACTGAAGCTTTCTTT. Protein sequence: CASSLGALTEAFF.

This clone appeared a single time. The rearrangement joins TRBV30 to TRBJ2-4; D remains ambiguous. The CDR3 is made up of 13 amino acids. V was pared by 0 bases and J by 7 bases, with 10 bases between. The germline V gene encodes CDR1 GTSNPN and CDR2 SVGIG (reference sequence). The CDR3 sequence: CAWSVGQDNIQYF. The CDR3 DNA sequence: TGTGCCTGGAGTGTCGGCCAGGATAACATTCAGTACTTC.

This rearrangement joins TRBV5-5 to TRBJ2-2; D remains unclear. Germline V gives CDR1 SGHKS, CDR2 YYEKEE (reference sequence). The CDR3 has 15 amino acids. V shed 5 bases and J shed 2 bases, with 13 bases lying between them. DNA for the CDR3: TGTGCCAGCAGGCAGCTAGTTATTAACACCGGGGAGCTGTTTTTT. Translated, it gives CASRQLVINTGELFF.

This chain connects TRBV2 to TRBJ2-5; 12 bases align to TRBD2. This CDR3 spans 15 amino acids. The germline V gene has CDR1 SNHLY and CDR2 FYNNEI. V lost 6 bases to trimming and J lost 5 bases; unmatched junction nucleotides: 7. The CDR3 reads CASSPRLAGDETQYF. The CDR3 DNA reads TGTGCCAGCAGCCCTAGACTAGCGGGGGACGAGACCCAGTACTTC.

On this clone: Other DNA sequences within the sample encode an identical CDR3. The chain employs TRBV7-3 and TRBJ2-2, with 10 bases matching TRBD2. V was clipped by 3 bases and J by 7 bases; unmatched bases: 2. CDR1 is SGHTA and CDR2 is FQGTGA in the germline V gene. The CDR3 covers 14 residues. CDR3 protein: CASSLSGGGGELFF. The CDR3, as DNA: TGTGCCAGCAGCTTGAGCGGGGGGGGCGGGGAGCTGTTTTTT.

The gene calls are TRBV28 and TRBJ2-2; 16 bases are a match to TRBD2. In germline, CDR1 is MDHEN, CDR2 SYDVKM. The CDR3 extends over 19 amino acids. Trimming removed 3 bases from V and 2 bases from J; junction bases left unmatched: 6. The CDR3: CASSFPGLAGGSNTGELFF. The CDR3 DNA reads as TGTGCCAGCAGTTTCCCGGGACTAGCGGGAGGGTCCAACACCGGGGAGCTGTTTTTT.

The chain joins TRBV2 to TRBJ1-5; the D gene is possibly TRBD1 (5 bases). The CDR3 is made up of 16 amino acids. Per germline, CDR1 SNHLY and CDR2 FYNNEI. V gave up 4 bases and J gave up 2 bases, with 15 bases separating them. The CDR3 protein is CASSGTPRGGNQPQHF. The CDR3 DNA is TGTGCCAGCAGTGGCACTCCGAGGGGTGGCAATCAGCCCCAGCATTTT.

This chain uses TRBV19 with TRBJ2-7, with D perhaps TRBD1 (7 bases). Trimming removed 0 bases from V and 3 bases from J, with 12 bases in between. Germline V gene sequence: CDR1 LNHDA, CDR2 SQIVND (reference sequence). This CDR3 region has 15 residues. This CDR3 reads CASSIEGGQFYEQYF. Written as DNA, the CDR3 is TGTGCCAGTAGTATAGAGGGGGGACAGTTCTACGAGCAGTACTTC.

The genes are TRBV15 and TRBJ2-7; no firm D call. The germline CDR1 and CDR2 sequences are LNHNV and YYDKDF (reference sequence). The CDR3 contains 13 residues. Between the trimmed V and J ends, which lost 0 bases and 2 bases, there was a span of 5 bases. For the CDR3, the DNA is TGTGCCACCAGCAGAGATCTCCCCTACGAGCAGTACGTC. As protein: CATSRDLPYEQYV.

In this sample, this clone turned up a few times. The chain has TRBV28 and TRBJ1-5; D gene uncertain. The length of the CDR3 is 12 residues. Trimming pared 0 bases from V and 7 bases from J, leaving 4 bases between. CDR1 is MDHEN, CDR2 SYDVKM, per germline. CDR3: CASSLWAQPQHF. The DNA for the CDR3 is TGTGCCAGCAGTTTATGGGCCCAGCCCCAGCATTTT.

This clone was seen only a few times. CDR3 residues: CASSPVSNGNQPQHF. DNA for the CDR3: TGTGCCAGCTCACCGGTTAGTAACGGCAATCAGCCCCAGCATTTT. The chain carries TRBV18 and TRBJ1-5; D uncertain. The V gene lost 3 bases and the J gene lost 2 bases, with 11 bases spanning the gap. The CDR3 contains 15 residues. CDR1 is KGHSH, CDR2 LQKENI, per germline.

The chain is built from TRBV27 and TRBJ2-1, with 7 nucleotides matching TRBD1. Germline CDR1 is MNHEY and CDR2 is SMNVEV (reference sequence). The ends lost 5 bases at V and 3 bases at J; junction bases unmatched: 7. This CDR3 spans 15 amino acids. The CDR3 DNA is TGTGCCAGCAGTAAACCGGGACAGAACTACAATGAGCAGTTCTTC. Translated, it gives CASSKPGQNYNEQFF.

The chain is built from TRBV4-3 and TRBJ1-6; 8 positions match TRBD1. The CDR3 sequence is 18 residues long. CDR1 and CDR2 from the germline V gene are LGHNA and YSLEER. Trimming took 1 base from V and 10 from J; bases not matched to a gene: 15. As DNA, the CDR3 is TGCGCCAGCAGCCAAGCCCGCGTGGACAGGGAGTGGGACTCACCCCTCCACTTT. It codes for CASSQARVDREWDSPLHF.

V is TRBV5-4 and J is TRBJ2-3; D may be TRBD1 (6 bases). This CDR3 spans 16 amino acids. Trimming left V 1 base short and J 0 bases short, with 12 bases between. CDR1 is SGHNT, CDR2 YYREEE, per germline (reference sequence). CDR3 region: CASSLSPGHSTDTQYF. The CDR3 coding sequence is TGTGCCAGCAGCTTGTCCCCGGGACACAGCACAGATACGCAGTATTTT.

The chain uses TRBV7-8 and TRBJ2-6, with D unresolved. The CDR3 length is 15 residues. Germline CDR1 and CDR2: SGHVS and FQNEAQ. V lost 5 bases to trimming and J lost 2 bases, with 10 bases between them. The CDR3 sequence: CASSVGAPGANVLTF. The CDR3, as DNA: TGTGCCAGCAGCGTCGGAGCCCCTGGGGCCAACGTCCTGACTTTC.

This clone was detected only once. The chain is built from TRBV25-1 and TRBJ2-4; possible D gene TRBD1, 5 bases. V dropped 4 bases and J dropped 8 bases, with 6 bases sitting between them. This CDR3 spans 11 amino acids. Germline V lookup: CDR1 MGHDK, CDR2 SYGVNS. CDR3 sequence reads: CASSVGDIQYF. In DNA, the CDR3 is TGTGCCAGCAGTGTAGGGGACATTCAGTACTTC.

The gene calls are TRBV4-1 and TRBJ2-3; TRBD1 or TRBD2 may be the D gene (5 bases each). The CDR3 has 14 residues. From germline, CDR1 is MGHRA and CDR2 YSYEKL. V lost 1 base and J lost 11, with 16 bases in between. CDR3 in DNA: TGCGCCAGCAGCCAAGTTGAAGGCGCGAGGGGGCAGTATTTT. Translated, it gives CASSQVEGARGQYF.